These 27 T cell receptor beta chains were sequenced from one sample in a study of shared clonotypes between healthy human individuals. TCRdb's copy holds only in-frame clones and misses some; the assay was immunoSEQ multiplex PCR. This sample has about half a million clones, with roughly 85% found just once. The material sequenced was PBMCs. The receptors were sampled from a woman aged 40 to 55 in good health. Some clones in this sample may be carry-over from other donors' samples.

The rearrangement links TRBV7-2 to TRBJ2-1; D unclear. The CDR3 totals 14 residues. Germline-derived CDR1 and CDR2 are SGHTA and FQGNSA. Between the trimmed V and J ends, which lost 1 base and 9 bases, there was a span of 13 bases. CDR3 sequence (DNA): TGTGCCAGCAGCTTAGATTGGGAAGGGCGTGAGCAGTTCTTC. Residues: CASSLDWEGREQFF.

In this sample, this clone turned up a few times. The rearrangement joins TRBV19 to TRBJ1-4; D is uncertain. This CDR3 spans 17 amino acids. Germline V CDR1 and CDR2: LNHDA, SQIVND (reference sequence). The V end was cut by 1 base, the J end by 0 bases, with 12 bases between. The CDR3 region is CASSIGRAETTNEKLFF. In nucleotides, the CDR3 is TGTGCCAGTAGTATAGGTCGGGCGGAGACAACTAATGAAAAACTGTTTTTT.

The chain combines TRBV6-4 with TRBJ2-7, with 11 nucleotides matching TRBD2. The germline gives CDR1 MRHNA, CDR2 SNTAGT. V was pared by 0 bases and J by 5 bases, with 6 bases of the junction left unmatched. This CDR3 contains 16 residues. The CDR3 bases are TGTGCCAGCAGTGACTCGGGGACTAGCGGAGCGCACGAGCAGTACTTC. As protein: CASSDSGTSGAHEQYF.

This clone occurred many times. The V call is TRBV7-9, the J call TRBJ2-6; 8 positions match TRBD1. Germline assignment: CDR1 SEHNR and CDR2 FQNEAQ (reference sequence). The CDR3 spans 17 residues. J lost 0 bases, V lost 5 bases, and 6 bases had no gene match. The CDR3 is CASSATGASSGANVLTF. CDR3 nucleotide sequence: TGTGCCAGCAGCGCGACAGGGGCCTCCTCTGGGGCCAACGTCCTGACTTTC. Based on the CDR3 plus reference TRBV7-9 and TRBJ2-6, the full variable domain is DTGVSQNPRHKITKRGQNVTFRCDPISEHNRLYWYRQTLGQGPEFLTYFQNEAQLEKSRLLSDRFSAERPKGSFSTLEIQRTEQGDSAMYLCASSATGASSGANVLTFGAGSRLTVL.

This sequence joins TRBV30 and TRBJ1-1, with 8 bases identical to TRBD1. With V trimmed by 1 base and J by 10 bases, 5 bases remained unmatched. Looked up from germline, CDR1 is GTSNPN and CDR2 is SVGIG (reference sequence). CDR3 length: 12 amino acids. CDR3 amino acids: CAWSGTGPRAFF. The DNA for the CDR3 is TGTGCCTGGAGTGGGACAGGGCCGCGAGCTTTCTTT.

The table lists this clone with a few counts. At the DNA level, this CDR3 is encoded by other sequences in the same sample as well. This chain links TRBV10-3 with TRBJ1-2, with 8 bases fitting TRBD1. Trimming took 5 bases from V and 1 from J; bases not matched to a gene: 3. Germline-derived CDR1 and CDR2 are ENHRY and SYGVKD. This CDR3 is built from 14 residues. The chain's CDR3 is CAISLTGGNYGYTF. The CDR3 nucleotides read TGTGCCATCAGTTTAACAGGGGGTAACTATGGCTACACCTTC.

The CDR3 spells CASSPPPRAGRVQPQHF. The CDR3 coding sequence is TGTGCCAGCAGTCCACCACCTCGGGCAGGACGGGTACAGCCCCAGCATTTT. V usage is TRBV27 and J usage is TRBJ1-5; no clear D. V gave up 5 bases and J gave up 7 bases, with 24 bases separating them. The CDR3 spans 17 residues. CDR1 is MNHEY, CDR2 SMNVEV, per germline (reference sequence).

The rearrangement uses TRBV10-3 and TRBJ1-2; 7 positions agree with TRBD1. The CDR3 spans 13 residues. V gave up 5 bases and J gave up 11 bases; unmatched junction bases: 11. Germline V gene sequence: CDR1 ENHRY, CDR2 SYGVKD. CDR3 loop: CAISTHGDSGYTF. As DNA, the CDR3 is TGTGCCATCAGTACCCACGGGGACAGCGGGTACACCTTC.

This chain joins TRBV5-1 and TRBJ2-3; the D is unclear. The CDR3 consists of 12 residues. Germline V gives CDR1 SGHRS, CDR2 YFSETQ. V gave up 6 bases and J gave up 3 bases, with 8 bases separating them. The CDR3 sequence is CASMAETDTQYF. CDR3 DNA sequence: TGCGCCAGCATGGCCGAAACAGATACGCAGTATTTT. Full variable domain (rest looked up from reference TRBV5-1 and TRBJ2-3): KAGVTQTPRYLIKTRGQQVTLSCSPISGHRSVSWYQQTPGQGLQFLFEYFSETQRNKGNFPGRFSGRQFSNSRSEMNVSTLELGDSALYLCASMAETDTQYFGPGTRLTVL.

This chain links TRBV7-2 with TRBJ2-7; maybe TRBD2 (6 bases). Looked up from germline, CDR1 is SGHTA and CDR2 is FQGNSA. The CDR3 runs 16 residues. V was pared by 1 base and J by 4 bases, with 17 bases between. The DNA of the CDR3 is TGTGCCAGCAGCTTAGAGGGATGGAGGGGATCGTACGAGCAGTACTTC. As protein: CASSLEGWRGSYEQYF.

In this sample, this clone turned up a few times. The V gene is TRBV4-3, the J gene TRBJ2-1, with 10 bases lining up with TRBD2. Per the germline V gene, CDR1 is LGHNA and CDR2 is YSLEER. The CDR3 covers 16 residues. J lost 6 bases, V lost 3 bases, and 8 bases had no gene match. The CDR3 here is CASSQELGLATNEQFF. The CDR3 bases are TGCGCCAGCAGCCAGGAATTGGGACTAGCGACCAATGAGCAGTTCTTC.

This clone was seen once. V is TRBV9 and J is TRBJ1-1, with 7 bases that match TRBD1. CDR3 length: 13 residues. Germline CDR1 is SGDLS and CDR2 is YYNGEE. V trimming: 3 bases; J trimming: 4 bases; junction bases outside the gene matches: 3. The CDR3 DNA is TGTGCCAGCAGCGGGACAGGCGTCACTGAAGCTTTCTTT. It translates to CASSGTGVTEAFF.

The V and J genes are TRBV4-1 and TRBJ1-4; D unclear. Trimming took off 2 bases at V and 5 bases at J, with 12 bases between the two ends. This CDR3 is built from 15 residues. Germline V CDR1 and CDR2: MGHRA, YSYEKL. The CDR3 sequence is CASSQWAGFNEKLFF. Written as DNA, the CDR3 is TGCGCCAGCAGCCAATGGGCGGGGTTCAATGAAAAACTGTTTTTT.

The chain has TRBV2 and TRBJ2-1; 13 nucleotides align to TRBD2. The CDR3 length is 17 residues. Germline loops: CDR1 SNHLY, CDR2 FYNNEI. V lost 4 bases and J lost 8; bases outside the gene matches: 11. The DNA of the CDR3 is TGTGCCAGCAGTGGGGGGACTAGCGGGATCGGGGTTGATGAGCAGTTCTTC. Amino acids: CASSGGTSGIGVDEQFF.

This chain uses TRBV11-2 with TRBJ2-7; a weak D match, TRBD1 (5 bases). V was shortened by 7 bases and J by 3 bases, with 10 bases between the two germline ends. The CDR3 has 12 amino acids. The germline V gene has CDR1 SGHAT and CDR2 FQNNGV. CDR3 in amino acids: CASTPTGYEQYF. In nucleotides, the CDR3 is TGTGCCAGCACCCCTACAGGCTACGAGCAGTACTTC.

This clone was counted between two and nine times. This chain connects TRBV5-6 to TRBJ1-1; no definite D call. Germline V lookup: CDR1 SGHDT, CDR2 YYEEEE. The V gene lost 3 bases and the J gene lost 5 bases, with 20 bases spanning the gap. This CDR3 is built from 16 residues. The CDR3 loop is CASSSWLVGDGTEAFF. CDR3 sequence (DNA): TGTGCCAGCAGCTCCTGGCTGGTCGGGGATGGGACTGAAGCTTTCTTT.

The CDR3 is CASSLAVRGARNTGELFF. CDR3 nucleotides: TGTGCCAGCAGCTTAGCGGTCCGGGGGGCGAGAAACACCGGGGAGCTGTTTTTT. This rearrangement joins TRBV11-2 to TRBJ2-2, with D perhaps matching TRBD2 (7 bases). V lost 1 base, J lost 2 bases, and 17 bases lay in between. CDR3 size: 18 residues. Germline V gene lookup returns CDR1 SGHAT and CDR2 FQNNGV.

This CDR3 reads CASSILADADTQYF. The CDR3 DNA is TGTGCCAGCAGTATACTAGCGGACGCAGATACGCAGTATTTT. The chain recombines TRBV2 with TRBJ2-3; 8 bases line up with TRBD2. Per germline, CDR1 SNHLY and CDR2 FYNNEI. This CDR3 has 14 residues. After removal of 5 bases from V and 4 bases from J, the junction contained 5 bases not matched to a gene.

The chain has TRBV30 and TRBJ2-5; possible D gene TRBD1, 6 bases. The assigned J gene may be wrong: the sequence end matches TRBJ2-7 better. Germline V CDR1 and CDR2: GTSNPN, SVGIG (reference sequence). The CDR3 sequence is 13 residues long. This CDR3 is CACAPGQAYEQYF. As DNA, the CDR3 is TGTGCCTGTGCTCCGGGACAAGCCTACGAGCAGTACTTC.

CDR3 region: CASSVTDYNEQFF. The CDR3, as DNA: TGTGCCAGCAGCGTGACTGACTACAATGAGCAGTTCTTC. The rearrangement uses TRBV5-8 and TRBJ2-1, with no clear D. Germline V gene sequence: CDR1 SGHTS, CDR2 YDEGEE. CDR3 length equals 13 residues. Trimming left V 4 bases short and J 3 bases short, with 8 bases between.

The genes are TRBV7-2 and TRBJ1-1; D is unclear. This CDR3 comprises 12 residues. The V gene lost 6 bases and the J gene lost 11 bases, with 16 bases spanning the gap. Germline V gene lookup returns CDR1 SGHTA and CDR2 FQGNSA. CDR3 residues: CASRTTGLGAFF. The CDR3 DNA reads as TGTGCCAGCAGGACTACGGGTCTTGGGGCTTTCTTT.

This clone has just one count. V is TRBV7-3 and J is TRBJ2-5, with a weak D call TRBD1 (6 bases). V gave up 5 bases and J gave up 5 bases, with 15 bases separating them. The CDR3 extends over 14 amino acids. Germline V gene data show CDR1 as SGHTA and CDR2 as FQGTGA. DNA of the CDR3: TGTGCCAGCAGCGCACAGGGTGTCGGGGAGACCCAGTACTTC. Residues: CASSAQGVGETQYF.

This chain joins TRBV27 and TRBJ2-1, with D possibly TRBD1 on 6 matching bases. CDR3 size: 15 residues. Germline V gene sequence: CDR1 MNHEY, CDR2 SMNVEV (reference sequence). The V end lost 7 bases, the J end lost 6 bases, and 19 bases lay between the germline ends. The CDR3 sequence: CASTPRRGPPNEQFF. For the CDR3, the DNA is TGTGCCAGCACCCCGCGCAGGGGCCCCCCCAATGAGCAGTTCTTC.

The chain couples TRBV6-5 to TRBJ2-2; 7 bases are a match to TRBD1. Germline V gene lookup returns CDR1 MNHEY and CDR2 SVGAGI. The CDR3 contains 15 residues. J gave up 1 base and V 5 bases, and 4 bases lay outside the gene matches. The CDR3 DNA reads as TGTGCCAGCAGTCCCGGGACAGTGAACACCGGGGAGCTGTTTTTT. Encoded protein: CASSPGTVNTGELFF.

Here the CDR3 DNA reads TGCGCCAGCAGCTTGACAGGGAGTCATAAGAAATACAATGAGCAGTTCTTC. Its protein is CASSLTGSHKKYNEQFF. The chain is built from TRBV5-1 and TRBJ2-1; perhaps TRBD1 as D (6 bases). This CDR3 spans 17 amino acids. CDR1 is SGHRS and CDR2 is YFSETQ in the germline V gene. V shed 1 base and J shed 4 bases, with 18 bases lying between them.

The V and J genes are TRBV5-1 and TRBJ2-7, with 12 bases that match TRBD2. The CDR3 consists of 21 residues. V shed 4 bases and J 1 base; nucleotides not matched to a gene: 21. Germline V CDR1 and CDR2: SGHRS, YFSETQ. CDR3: CASSLRQAPLTSGSFSYEQYF. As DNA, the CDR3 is TGCGCCAGCAGCCTACGACAGGCTCCCCTGACTAGCGGGAGTTTTTCCTACGAGCAGTACTTC.

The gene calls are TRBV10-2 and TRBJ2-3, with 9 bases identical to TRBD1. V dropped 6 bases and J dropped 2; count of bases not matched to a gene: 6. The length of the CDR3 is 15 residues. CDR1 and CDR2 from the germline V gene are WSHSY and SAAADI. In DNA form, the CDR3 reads TGCGCCAGCAGGGGGGGACAGGGTTACACAGATACGCAGTATTTT. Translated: CASRGGQGYTDTQYF.